Below, 27 T cell receptor beta chains from the same sample are listed, as sequenced in a study of cytomegalovirus exposure and HLA in healthy donors. This PCR relied on a set of 60 Vbeta primers and 13 Jbeta primers. The method was immunoSEQ multiplex PCR; TCRdb's version includes in-frame clones alone and lacks a portion of them. The sample yields some 130,000 clones, about 78% seen once. What was sequenced was PBMCs. The receptors were sampled from a man aged 50-59 years in good health and CMV-seronegative.

This clone was observed a handful of times. The chain is built from TRBV12-5 and TRBJ2-7, with TRBD1 matching over 8 bases. The ends lost 5 bases at V and 3 bases at J; junction bases unmatched: 3. Germline V gene sequence: CDR1 LGHNT, CDR2 FRNRAP. The CDR3 covers 13 residues. This CDR3 is CASGLDRDYEQYF. CDR3 sequence (DNA): TGTGCTAGTGGTCTGGACAGGGACTACGAGCAGTACTTC.

Concerning this clone itself: A junction boundary mismatches the germline segment, possibly from a read error. The chain carries TRBV10-3 and TRBJ1-2; tentatively, D is TRBD1 (6 bases). The length of the CDR3 is 13 residues. Germline V gene data show CDR1 as ENHRY and CDR2 as SYGVKD. The CDR3, as DNA: TGTGCCGTCAGTTCACAGGGTAGCTATGGCTACACCTTC. Amino acid sequence: CAVSSQGSYGYTF.

The CDR3 region is CASSFSRTTNTGELFF. In DNA, the CDR3 is TGTGCCAGCAGCTTTTCCCGGACAACTAACACCGGGGAGCTGTTTTTT. V and J are TRBV11-2 and TRBJ2-2, with D perhaps matching TRBD1 (5 bases). This CDR3 region has 16 residues. Germline V CDR1 and CDR2: SGHAT, FQNNGV. V gave up 3 bases and J gave up 2 bases, with 13 bases separating them.

The chain employs TRBV4-1 and TRBJ2-7, with 8 bases identical to TRBD1. Germline assignment: CDR1 MGHRA and CDR2 YSYEKL. The length of the CDR3 is 14 residues. V shed 1 base and J 3 bases; nucleotides not matched to a gene: 2. The CDR3 spells CASSQAGTGYEQYF. The CDR3 DNA follows: TGCGCCAGCAGCCAAGCGGGGACAGGCTACGAGCAGTACTTC.

This chain links TRBV2 with TRBJ1-1, with D hard to call. V lost 3 bases, J lost 0 bases, and 5 bases lay in between. Per the germline V gene, CDR1 is SNHLY and CDR2 is FYNNEI. The CDR3 length is 13 residues. CDR3 residues: CASSEEMNTEAFF. For the CDR3, the DNA is TGTGCCAGCAGTGAGGAGATGAACACTGAAGCTTTCTTT.

This chain links TRBV29-1 with TRBJ2-5, with 9 bases fitting TRBD1. The germline CDR1 and CDR2 sequences are SQVTM and ANQGSEA. V shed 2 bases, J shed 1 base, and the junction held 2 bases outside the gene matches. The CDR3 consists of 14 residues. The CDR3 sequence: CSVEPGQGQETQYF. The CDR3 region has the DNA TGCAGCGTTGAACCGGGACAGGGCCAAGAGACCCAGTACTTC.

This clone has a handful of counts. The rearrangement joins TRBV2 to TRBJ2-5; 12 bases are a match to TRBD2. The CDR3 runs to 15 residues. V was pared by 6 bases and J by 5 bases, with 7 bases of the junction left unmatched. Germline CDR1 is SNHLY and CDR2 is FYNNEI. In DNA form, the CDR3 reads TGTGCCAGCAGACCGACTAGCGGGAGCTGGGAGACCCAGTACTTC. It specifies CASRPTSGSWETQYF.

This clone appeared a single time. This chain joins TRBV4-2 and TRBJ1-5; 8 positions agree with TRBD1. Per germline, CDR1 LGHNA and CDR2 YNFKEQ. CDR3 length equals 14 residues. Trimming cost V 6 bases and J 6 bases; bases outside gene matches: 7. CDR3 loop: CASSRTGSIQPQHF. CDR3 DNA: TGTGCCAGCAGTCGGACAGGGTCGATTCAGCCCCAGCATTTT.

This rearrangement joins TRBV19 to TRBJ2-7; 8 nucleotides match TRBD2. The CDR3 is made up of 16 amino acids. J was trimmed by 1 base and V by 3 bases; bases with no gene match: 8. Germline loops: CDR1 LNHDA, CDR2 SQIVND (reference sequence). The CDR3 DNA sequence: TGTGCCAGTAGTATCACCCATAGCGGGACATCCTACGAGCAGTACTTC. Translation: CASSITHSGTSYEQYF.

This clone was observed once. The gene calls are TRBV28 and TRBJ2-7; TRBD2 aligns across 8 bases. The CDR3 runs 13 residues. The germline V gene encodes CDR1 MDHEN and CDR2 SYDVKM. J was trimmed by 7 bases and V by 6 bases; bases with no gene match: 8. CDR3: CASSPYRGGEQYF. CDR3 nucleotides: TGTGCCAGCAGCCCCTACCGGGGGGGGGAGCAGTACTTC.

The genes are TRBV18 and TRBJ2-5, with D perhaps matching TRBD1 (7 bases). This CDR3 has 15 residues. Germline loops: CDR1 KGHSH, CDR2 LQKENI. V gave up 6 bases and J gave up 2 bases, with 16 bases separating them. DNA for the CDR3: TGTGCCAGCTCTGCTGGGGCAGGGGGGCAAGAGACCCAGTACTTC. Translation gives CASSAGAGGQETQYF.

The chain combines TRBV23-1 with TRBJ1-4; 9 nucleotides line up with TRBD1. TRBV23-1 is classed as an ORF, of uncertain function. This CDR3 spans 19 amino acids. Trimming at V came to 0 bases and at J to 7 bases, leaving 15 bases not matched to a gene. The CDR3 bases are TGCGCCAGCAGTCAATCGATCACGGGCCACAGGGGGCGCGGTGAAAAACTGTTTTTT. Its protein is CASSQSITGHRGRGEKLFF.

This chain connects TRBV29-1 to TRBJ2-1; 7 bases are shared with TRBD2. This CDR3 region has 16 residues. Per germline, CDR1 SQVTM and CDR2 ANQGSEA. The trim removed 7 bases at V and 0 bases at J, leaving 12 bases unmatched. CDR3 loop: CSALRLAGSSYNEQFF. CDR3 coding DNA: TGCAGCGCCCTTAGGTTAGCGGGCAGCTCCTACAATGAGCAGTTCTTC.

The DNA for the CDR3 is TGTGCCAGCAGCGCCGCTCTCTTCGGCAATGAGCAGTTCTTC. Its protein is CASSAALFGNEQFF. This sequence joins TRBV6-6 and TRBJ2-1; D is unresolved. The ends were cut back, 6 bases at V and 6 bases at J, with 15 bases in the middle. Per germline, CDR1 MNHNY and CDR2 SVGAGI (reference sequence). The CDR3 consists of 14 residues.

Concerning this clone: Other DNA sequences in this sample translate to the same CDR3. This chain links TRBV11-2 with TRBJ2-1; 12 bases are shared with TRBD2. The CDR3 runs 17 residues. Looked up from germline, CDR1 is SGHAT and CDR2 is FQNNGV. J gave up 7 bases and V 1 base, and 8 bases lay outside the gene matches. The chain's CDR3 is CASSLVLAGGPGNEQFF. CDR3 nucleotides: TGTGCCAGCAGCTTAGTTCTAGCGGGAGGGCCAGGGAATGAGCAGTTCTTC.

V gene TRBV5-1 combines with J gene TRBJ1-3, with TRBD1 matching over 7 bases. With V trimmed by 4 bases and J by 2 bases, 3 bases remained unmatched. Germline V gives CDR1 SGHRS, CDR2 YFSETQ. The CDR3 totals 14 residues. The CDR3 loop reads CASSAQGTGNTIYF. The CDR3 coding sequence is TGCGCCAGCAGCGCACAGGGGACTGGAAACACCATATATTTT. Based on the CDR3 plus reference TRBV5-1 and TRBJ1-3, the full variable domain is KAGVTQTPRYLIKTRGQQVTLSCSPISGHRSVSWYQQTPGQGLQFLFEYFSETQRNKGNFPGRFSGRQFSNSRSEMNVSTLELGDSALYLCASSAQGTGNTIYFGEGSWLTVV.

J is TRBJ1-2 and V is TRBV5-1; possibly TRBD1 for D (5 bases). CDR1 is SGHRS and CDR2 is YFSETQ in the germline V gene. Trimming cost V 5 bases and J 6 bases, with 14 bases left between them. The CDR3 has 13 residues. CDR3 nucleotides: TGCGCCAGCAGATGGGGGGTCGACGATGGCTACACCTTC. It yields the protein CASRWGVDDGYTF.

The genes are TRBV6-5 and TRBJ2-1; D is undetermined. The CDR3 sequence is 16 residues long. V was clipped by 2 bases and J by 1 base, with 12 bases between them. Germline lookup yields CDR1 MNHEY and CDR2 SVGAGI. CDR3 in DNA: TGTGCCAGCAGTTACCACCTCTCTAGATCCTACAATGAGCAGTTCTTC. It codes for CASSYHLSRSYNEQFF.

The sample holds many counts of this clone. The chain carries TRBV6-1 and TRBJ1-4; 7 bases fit TRBD1. The germline V gene encodes CDR1 MNHNS and CDR2 SASEGT. The CDR3 contains 15 residues. The V gene end was trimmed by 3 bases and the J gene end by 10 bases; junction bases not matched to a gene: 11. The CDR3 loop is CASSDLGRGLGKLFF. The CDR3 nucleotides read TGTGCCAGCAGTGATCTCGGCAGGGGGTTGGGAAAACTGTTTTTT.

The chain employs TRBV18 and TRBJ1-2, with 11 bases lining up with TRBD1. The germline V gene has CDR1 KGHSH and CDR2 LQKENI. The CDR3 runs 14 residues. V was pared by 4 bases and J by 6 bases, with 4 bases of the junction left unmatched. The CDR3 coding sequence is TGTGCCAGCTCACAAGGACAGGGGGCAAATGGCTACACCTTC. Its protein is CASSQGQGANGYTF.

This clone came up a few times. The chain carries TRBV6-6 and TRBJ1-5, with D perhaps TRBD1 (5 bases). The length of the CDR3 is 13 residues. Between the trimmed V and J ends, which lost 8 bases and 6 bases, there was a span of 14 bases. Germline CDR1 MNHNY, CDR2 SVGAGI (reference sequence). The CDR3 reads CASGLGGGQPQHF. The CDR3 DNA reads TGTGCCAGCGGCTTGGGGGGGGGTCAGCCCCAGCATTTT.

This clone came up once. V usage is TRBV5-4 and J usage is TRBJ2-7; 8 bases are shared with TRBD1. V lost 5 bases to trimming and J lost 0 bases; unmatched junction nucleotides: 7. The germline V gene has CDR1 SGHNT and CDR2 YYREEE (reference sequence). The CDR3 has 15 amino acids. In DNA, the CDR3 is TGTGCCAGCAGTTATGACAGGGGCAGCTCCTACGAGCAGTACTTC. This translates into CASSYDRGSSYEQYF. Full variable domain (missing parts from reference TRBV5-4 and TRBJ2-7): ETGVTQSPTHLIKTRGQQVTLRCSSQSGHNTVSWYQQALGQGPQFIFQYYREEENGRGNFPPRFSGLQFPNYSSELNVNALELDDSALYLCASSYDRGSSYEQYFGPGTRLTVT.

A word on this clone: An end of the junction does not agree with germline; a read error may underlie this. V is TRBV5-1 and J is TRBJ1-5, with 9 bases aligning to TRBD1. The CDR3 runs 15 residues. Germline V gene sequence: CDR1 SGHRS, CDR2 YFSETQ. Here the CDR3 DNA reads TGCGCCGGCAGCTTGGGGACAGGGACCAATCAGCCCCAGCATTTT. This gives the protein CAGSLGTGTNQPQHF.

This chain joins TRBV2 and TRBJ1-6; D possibly corresponds to TRBD1 (5 bases). The CDR3 loop spans 15 amino acids. Germline V gene lookup returns CDR1 SNHLY and CDR2 FYNNEI. Trimming pared 6 bases from V and 0 bases from J, leaving 9 bases between. CDR3 sequence (DNA): TGTGCCAGCAGGGGGGGGATCTCCTATAATTCACCCCTCCACTTT. It is translated as CASRGGISYNSPLHF.

The V call is TRBV27, the J call TRBJ2-2, with 8 bases lining up with TRBD2. CDR1 and CDR2 (germline): MNHEY, SMNVEV (reference sequence). The CDR3 totals 16 residues. V lost 0 bases, J lost 4 bases, and 4 bases stayed unmatched. CDR3 sequence (DNA): TGTGCCAGCAGTTTATCAGCGGGAGAGGTCACCGGGGAGCTGTTTTTT. Translation gives CASSLSAGEVTGELFF.

The rearrangement links TRBV7-8 to TRBJ2-7; D gene ambiguous. This CDR3 is built from 11 residues. Germline assignment: CDR1 SGHVS and CDR2 FQNEAQ. V lost 4 bases and J 4 bases, leaving 5 bases between the germline ends. CDR3: CASSSEYEQYF. In nucleotides, the CDR3 is TGTGCCAGCAGCTCGGAGTACGAGCAGTACTTC.

This rearrangement joins TRBV6-5 to TRBJ2-6; D is perhaps TRBD2 (6 bases). This CDR3 contains 15 residues. Trimming took off 10 bases at V and 0 bases at J, with 13 bases between the two ends. Germline-derived CDR1 and CDR2 are MNHEY and SVGAGI. The CDR3 loop is CATAGPTSGANVLTF. The CDR3 DNA reads TGTGCCACTGCGGGACCCACCTCTGGGGCCAACGTCCTGACTTTC.